Below, 2 T cell receptor beta chains from the same sample are listed, as sequenced in a study of blood T cell repertoires in COVID-19 (TCRdb year 2020). The library came from the immunoSEQ multiplex PCR assay. This immuneACCESS table, as held by TCRdb, lists in-frame sequences with V and J called but not all clones. Of the missing ones, under half trace to an unresolved V gene in checked studies; the others have no known cause. The sample table holds 130,000 or so clones, of which roughly 77% were seen once. The ten top clones hold 4.5% to 5% of the sample. The sample comprised peripheral blood. The receptors come from a woman in her 70s with COVID-19, enrolled during active disease.

This clone has only a few counts. The J gene is TRBJ1-6, the V gene TRBV6-2 or TRBV6-3, with D hard to call. Germline CDR1 is MNHEY and CDR2 is SVGEGT. The germline V and J ends were trimmed by 4 bases and 5 bases, with 9 bases remaining between them. The CDR3 runs to 14 residues. CDR3 amino acids: CASSSSGDNSPLHF. The CDR3 DNA is TGTGCCAGCAGTTCTAGCGGGGATAATTCACCCCTCCACTTT.

This clone was seen more than once but under ten times. The CDR3 bases are TGCGCCAGCAGCTTGGCCGGGGGACTCACAGATACGCAGTATTTT. Protein sequence: CASSLAGGLTDTQYF. V usage is TRBV5-1 and J usage is TRBJ2-3; possibly TRBD2 for D (6 bases). CDR3 size: 15 residues. Germline-derived CDR1 and CDR2 are SGHRS and YFSETQ. Trimming took off 0 bases at V and 2 bases at J, with 10 bases between the two ends.